A selection of T cell receptor beta chains follows, all from one sample in a study of shared clonotypes between healthy human individuals. This table comes from immunoSEQ multiplex PCR, and its TCRdb copy is limited to in-frame clones, with some not included. The data contain about half a million clones, approximately 79% of them singletons. The source material was PBMCs. Every receptor here comes from a woman aged 40 to 50 in good health. Some clones in this sample may be carry-over from other donors' samples. CDR3s include the opening cysteine and the closing phenylalanine or tryptophan. The order of the fields is V gene, J gene, clone size, D gene, CDR3 protein, CDR3 DNA. A D gene is named only where the DNA matches it firmly. Expanded clones get a size class; other rows say once, few or many, or leave the size out.

>TRBV2|TRBJ1-4|-|-
CASSGGARREKLFF
TGTGCCAGCAGTGGGGGGGCGAGGCGCGAAAAACTGTTTTTT
>TRBV11-2|TRBJ1-4|-|-
CASSLGRGRGWTNEKLFF
TGTGCCAGCAGCTTAGGGAGGGGCAGGGGATGGACTAATGAAAAACTGTTTTTT
>TRBV27|TRBJ1-5|-|-
CASNFLGGLGNQPQHF
TGTGCCAGCAACTTTCTAGGGGGGTTAGGCAATCAGCCCCAGCATTTT
>TRBV28|TRBJ2-7|-|-
CASSFPGETYEQYF
TGTGCCAGCAGTTTCCCCGGGGAAACCTACGAGCAGTACTTC
>TRBV5-1|TRBJ2-3|once|TRBD1
CASSPKTGSADTQYF
TGCGCCAGCAGCCCCAAGACAGGGAGTGCAGATACGCAGTATTTT
>TRBV6-4|TRBJ2-7|-|TRBD1
CASNGTVPFSDCEQYF
TGTGCCAGCAACGGGACAGTCCCGTTCTCTGACTGCGAGCAGTACTTC
>TRBV30|TRBJ2-3|-|-
CAWSTRADTQYF
TGTGCCTGGAGTACCCGGGCAGATACGCAGTATTTT
>TRBV19|TRBJ2-5|-|TRBD2
CASKVSGQETQYF
TGTGCCAGTAAAGTTAGCGGGCAAGAGACCCAGTACTTC
>TRBV25-1|TRBJ2-7|-|-
CASSERHRAGKSYEQYF
TGTGCCAGCAGTGAGCGGCACCGGGCGGGCAAGTCCTACGAGCAGTACTTC
>TRBV6-1|TRBJ2-4|-|-
CASSDDPTTSRYF
TGTGCCAGCAGTGATGACCCCACAACCTCGCGGTACTTC
>TRBV11-3|TRBJ2-1|-|TRBD1
CASSLSGTVNNEQFF
TGTGCCAGCAGCTTGTCCGGGACAGTAAACAATGAGCAGTTCTTC
>TRBV7-9|TRBJ2-4|-|-
CASSPTGANIQYF
TGTGCCAGCAGCCCCACTGGGGCGAACATTCAGTACTTC
>TRBV6-1|TRBJ1-4|once|-
CASRRTDIFDEKLFF
TGTGCCAGCAGACGGACCGACATATTCGATGAAAAACTGTTTTTT
>TRBV4-2|TRBJ2-1|-|TRBD2
CASSQGLAGSSYNEQFF
TGTGCCAGCAGCCAAGGACTAGCGGGAAGCTCCTACAATGAGCAGTTCTTC
>TRBV7-2|TRBJ2-3|-|-
CASSRNRGDTQYF
TGTGCCAGCAGCCGAAACCGGGGTGATACGCAGTATTTT
>TRBV6-5|TRBJ2-5|-|-
CASSRGTQQETQYF
TGTGCCAGCAGTAGGGGGACGCAGCAAGAGACCCAGTACTTC
>TRBV5-1|TRBJ1-2|-|-
CASSTGTANYGYTF
TGCGCCAGCAGCACCGGGACGGCGAACTATGGCTACACCTTC
>TRBV5-5|TRBJ2-2|-|-
CASTDSANTGELFF
TGTGCCAGCACAGACAGCGCGAACACCGGGGAGCTGTTTTTT
>TRBV15|TRBJ1-2|-|TRBD1
CATTPDRADYGYTF
TGTGCCACCACCCCGGACAGGGCTGACTATGGCTACACCTTC
>TRBV18|TRBJ2-7|-|-
CASSPSGEGNEQYF
TGTGCCAGCTCACCGTCAGGGGAGGGAAACGAGCAGTACTTC
>TRBV5-1|TRBJ2-3|-|-
CASSLEAKGRNSDTQYF
TGCGCCAGCAGCTTGGAGGCGAAGGGGCGCAACTCAGATACGCAGTATTTT
>TRBV12-5|TRBJ2-2|-|-
CASGLGVGRELFF
TGTGCTAGTGGTTTGGGGGTGGGCCGGGAGCTGTTTTTT
>TRBV27|TRBJ2-3|-|-
CASSPTGFTDTQYF
TGTGCCAGCAGTCCGACAGGATTCACAGATACGCAGTATTTT
>TRBV7-9|TRBJ2-5|-|TRBD2
CASSLDGRTKTQYF
TGTGCCAGCAGCTTAGACGGGAGGACAAAGACCCAGTACTTC
>TRBV6-5|TRBJ2-5|-|TRBD1
CASSYRDSQETQYF
TGTGCCAGCAGTTACCGGGACAGCCAAGAGACCCAGTACTTC
>TRBV28|TRBJ2-4|-|TRBD1
CASNPPTGAKNIQYF
TGTGCCAGCAATCCCCCGACAGGGGCCAAAAACATTCAGTACTTC
>TRBV11-2|TRBJ2-7|-|-
CASSSSPYYEQYF
TGTGCCAGCAGTTCGTCCCCGTATTACGAGCAGTACTTC
>TRBV7-2|TRBJ2-1|-|-
CASSFMSFNEQFF
TGTGCCAGCAGCTTTATGAGTTTCAATGAGCAGTTCTTC
>TRBV29-1|TRBJ2-5|-|TRBD1
CSVSPGQGEETQYF
TGCAGCGTTTCCCCTGGACAGGGGGAAGAGACCCAGTACTTC